A selection of T cell receptor beta chains follows, all from one sample in a study of T cell responses to AZD1222 COVID-19 vaccine. The table came from immunoSEQ multiplex PCR; TCRdb's copy has only in-frame clones and leaves some out. The sample has 110,000 to 150,000 clones; about nine tenths are singletons. Sequencing used peripheral blood, obtained on day 0 of AZD1222 vaccination. Every receptor here comes from an adult in good health. Both conserved end residues are part of each CDR3. The D gene is left open where the match is weak. Rows give clone size only sometimes, using once, few, many, or a class for an expanded clone.

CDR3 length: 15; clone size: -; J gene: TRBJ2-1; V gene: TRBV3-1/TRBV3-2; D gene: TRBD2; CDR3 protein: CASSDRTRSYNEQFF; CDR3 DNA: TGTGCCAGCAGCGATAGGACTAGATCCTACAATGAGCAGTTCTTC
CDR3 length: 15; clone size: -; J gene: TRBJ1-5; V gene: TRBV5-1; D gene: -; CDR3 protein: CASRDGDSGNQPQHF; CDR3 DNA: TGCGCCAGCAGGGACGGGGATAGTGGCAATCAGCCCCAGCATTTT
CDR3 length: 16; clone size: -; J gene: TRBJ1-2; V gene: TRBV9; D gene: -; CDR3 protein: CASSPWVDSSIYGYTF; CDR3 DNA: TGTGCCAGCAGCCCTTGGGTGGACAGTTCAATATATGGCTACACCTTC
CDR3 length: 13; clone size: -; J gene: TRBJ1-1; V gene: TRBV7-3; D gene: -; CDR3 protein: CASSLSQGGEAFF; CDR3 DNA: TGTGCCAGCAGCTTAAGCCAGGGAGGGGAAGCTTTCTTT
CDR3 length: 20; clone size: -; J gene: TRBJ2-2; V gene: TRBV14; D gene: TRBD2; CDR3 protein: CASSQDGLAGGTDNTGELFF; CDR3 DNA: TGTGCCAGCAGCCAAGACGGCCTAGCGGGAGGGACGGATAACACCGGGGAGCTGTTTTTT
CDR3 length: 14; clone size: -; J gene: TRBJ2-1; V gene: TRBV2; D gene: TRBD2; CDR3 protein: CASQGLAGRNEQFF; CDR3 DNA: TGTGCCAGTCAAGGACTAGCGGGAAGGAATGAGCAGTTCTTC
CDR3 length: 21; clone size: -; J gene: TRBJ1-5; V gene: TRBV28; D gene: TRBD1; CDR3 protein: CASSLPSAASTGTGQRYTQHF; CDR3 DNA: TGTGCCAGCAGTTTGCCTTCCGCCGCAAGCACTGGGACAGGCCAGAGATATACCCAGCATTTT
CDR3 length: 16; clone size: -; J gene: TRBJ1-1; V gene: TRBV5-1; D gene: TRBD1; CDR3 protein: CASSPDLTGENTEAFF; CDR3 DNA: TGCGCCAGCAGCCCTGACCTGACAGGGGAGAACACTGAAGCTTTCTTT
CDR3 length: 13; clone size: once; J gene: TRBJ1-1; V gene: TRBV6-4; D gene: TRBD1; CDR3 protein: CASSATQGREAFF; CDR3 DNA: TGTGCCAGCAGTGCGACACAGGGGCGTGAAGCTTTCTTT
CDR3 length: 16; clone size: -; J gene: TRBJ2-7; V gene: TRBV15; D gene: -; CDR3 protein: CATSREGLGHRTGQYF; CDR3 DNA: TGTGCCACCAGCAGAGAAGGTTTGGGCCACCGAACCGGGCAGTACTTC
CDR3 length: 13; clone size: -; J gene: TRBJ1-6; V gene: TRBV10-3; D gene: TRBD1; CDR3 protein: CACRQGLNSPLHF; CDR3 DNA: TGTGCCTGCAGACAGGGATTAAATTCACCCCTCCACTTT
CDR3 length: 13; clone size: once; J gene: TRBJ2-1; V gene: TRBV6-5; D gene: -; CDR3 protein: CASSSWTMGEQFF; CDR3 DNA: TGTGCCAGCAGTTCCTGGACTATGGGTGAGCAGTTCTTC
CDR3 length: 15; clone size: -; J gene: TRBJ1-2; V gene: TRBV18; D gene: -; CDR3 protein: CASSPPAGSSYGYTF; CDR3 DNA: TGTGCCAGCTCACCACCGGCAGGGTCGAGCTATGGCTACACCTTC
CDR3 length: 14; clone size: -; J gene: TRBJ1-2; V gene: TRBV6-5; D gene: -; CDR3 protein: CASSYRGAGYGYTF; CDR3 DNA: TGTGCCAGCAGTTACAGGGGGGCAGGCTATGGCTACACCTTC
CDR3 length: 13; clone size: -; J gene: TRBJ2-7; V gene: TRBV10-3; D gene: TRBD1; CDR3 protein: CAISETGGYEQYF; CDR3 DNA: TGTGCCATCAGTGAGACAGGGGGCTACGAGCAGTACTTC
CDR3 length: 13; clone size: -; J gene: TRBJ2-3; V gene: TRBV24-1; D gene: TRBD1; CDR3 protein: CASGDRVTDTQYF; CDR3 DNA: TGTGCCTCAGGGGACAGGGTCACAGATACGCAGTATTTT
CDR3 length: 13; clone size: -; J gene: TRBJ2-7; V gene: TRBV12-3/TRBV12-4; D gene: -; CDR3 protein: CASRLADYYEQYF; CDR3 DNA: TGTGCCAGCAGATTAGCGGATTACTACGAGCAGTACTTC
CDR3 length: 13; clone size: once; J gene: TRBJ1-1; V gene: TRBV3-1/TRBV3-2; D gene: -; CDR3 protein: CASSGSLGTEAFF; CDR3 DNA: TGTGCCAGCAGTGGCAGTCTTGGGACTGAAGCTTTCTTT
CDR3 length: 17; clone size: -; J gene: TRBJ2-7; V gene: TRBV19; D gene: TRBD2; CDR3 protein: CASSINGPGGPFDEQYF; CDR3 DNA: TGTGCCAGTAGTATTAATGGACCGGGAGGGCCTTTCGACGAGCAGTACTTC
CDR3 length: 19; clone size: once; J gene: TRBJ2-6; V gene: TRBV10-2; D gene: TRBD2; CDR3 protein: CASSESGLAVLSGANVLTF; CDR3 DNA: TGCGCCAGCAGTGAGTCGGGCCTAGCGGTCCTCTCTGGGGCCAACGTCCTGACTTTC
CDR3 length: 12; clone size: once; J gene: TRBJ1-5; V gene: TRBV7-9; D gene: -; CDR3 protein: CASSSRGQPQHF; CDR3 DNA: TGTGCCAGCAGCTCTCGCGGTCAGCCCCAGCATTTT
CDR3 length: 14; clone size: -; J gene: TRBJ2-7; V gene: TRBV5-6; D gene: TRBD1; CDR3 protein: CASSTGQGTYEQYF; CDR3 DNA: TGTGCCAGCAGCACTGGACAGGGGACCTACGAGCAGTACTTC
CDR3 length: 16; clone size: -; J gene: TRBJ2-3; V gene: TRBV7-9; D gene: TRBD2; CDR3 protein: CASSPDRGLALDTQYF; CDR3 DNA: TGTGCCAGCAGCCCGGATAGGGGACTAGCATTAGATACGCAGTATTTT
CDR3 length: 15; clone size: once; J gene: TRBJ2-3; V gene: TRBV7-2; D gene: TRBD2; CDR3 protein: CASSVTSGQADTQYF; CDR3 DNA: TGTGCCAGCAGCGTCACTAGCGGGCAGGCAGATACGCAGTATTTT
CDR3 length: 16; clone size: -; J gene: TRBJ1-5; V gene: TRBV27; D gene: -; CDR3 protein: CASSLWRGGRYQPQHF; CDR3 DNA: TGTGCCAGCAGTTTATGGCGTGGGGGAAGGTATCAGCCCCAGCATTTT
CDR3 length: 14; clone size: -; J gene: TRBJ1-5; V gene: TRBV19; D gene: -; CDR3 protein: CASSIGRVGQPQHF; CDR3 DNA: TGTGCCAGTAGTATCGGCCGGGTAGGACAGCCCCAGCATTTT
CDR3 length: 16; clone size: -; J gene: TRBJ1-2; V gene: TRBV6-5; D gene: -; CDR3 protein: CASSSPPGGANYGYTF; CDR3 DNA: TGTGCCAGCAGTTCCCCGCCCGGGGGAGCTAACTATGGCTACACCTTC
CDR3 length: 16; clone size: -; J gene: TRBJ1-2; V gene: TRBV19; D gene: TRBD1; CDR3 protein: CASSPRTGKNHYGYTF; CDR3 DNA: TGTGCCAGTAGTCCGCGGACAGGGAAAAATCACTATGGCTACACCTTC
CDR3 length: 16; clone size: -; J gene: TRBJ1-6; V gene: TRBV1; D gene: -; CDR3 protein: CTSSQDVDSLNSPLHF; CDR3 DNA: TGCACCAGCAGCCAAGATGTTGACAGCCTTAATTCACCCCTCCACTTT
CDR3 length: 17; clone size: -; J gene: TRBJ2-2; V gene: TRBV6-6; D gene: TRBD2; CDR3 protein: CASSRRLAGGPTGELFF; CDR3 DNA: TGTGCCAGCAGCCGACGACTAGCGGGAGGGCCCACCGGGGAGCTGTTTTTT
CDR3 length: 14; clone size: -; J gene: TRBJ2-2; V gene: TRBV5-1; D gene: -; CDR3 protein: CASSLALNTGELFF; CDR3 DNA: TGCGCCAGCAGCTTGGCACTGAACACCGGGGAGCTGTTTTTT
CDR3 length: 16; clone size: -; J gene: TRBJ1-2; V gene: TRBV4-1; D gene: -; CDR3 protein: CASSHLGRLLNYGYTF; CDR3 DNA: TGCGCCAGCAGCCACCTGGGACGGTTGTTGAACTATGGCTACACCTTC
CDR3 length: 13; clone size: -; J gene: TRBJ1-1; V gene: TRBV30; D gene: TRBD1; CDR3 protein: CAWSRTGVTEAFF; CDR3 DNA: TGTGCCTGGTCACGGACAGGGGTCACTGAAGCTTTCTTT
CDR3 length: 14; clone size: -; J gene: TRBJ1-2; V gene: TRBV7-9; D gene: -; CDR3 protein: CASSLANRLGGYTF; CDR3 DNA: TGTGCCAGCAGCTTAGCGAACCGCCTTGGGGGCTACACCTTC
CDR3 length: 12; clone size: -; J gene: TRBJ1-2; V gene: TRBV6-2/TRBV6-3; D gene: -; CDR3 protein: CASSLSQWGYTF; CDR3 DNA: TGTGCCAGCAGTCTCTCGCAGTGGGGCTACACCTTC
CDR3 length: 15; clone size: -; J gene: TRBJ1-6; V gene: TRBV5-1; D gene: -; CDR3 protein: CASSPGANGNSPLHF; CDR3 DNA: TGCGCCAGCAGCCCCGGAGCGAATGGAAATTCACCCCTCCACTTT
CDR3 length: 14; clone size: -; J gene: TRBJ1-2; V gene: TRBV25-1; D gene: -; CDR3 protein: CASSESAGYYGYTF; CDR3 DNA: TGTGCCAGCAGTGAATCGGCAGGCTACTATGGCTACACCTTC
CDR3 length: 13; clone size: -; J gene: TRBJ1-2; V gene: TRBV29-1; D gene: -; CDR3 protein: CSVVPDWGYGYTF; CDR3 DNA: TGCAGCGTTGTGCCCGACTGGGGCTATGGCTACACCTTC
CDR3 length: 17; clone size: -; J gene: TRBJ2-2; V gene: TRBV9; D gene: TRBD2; CDR3 protein: CASSVAPAGGNTGELFF; CDR3 DNA: TGTGCCAGCAGCGTAGCCCCAGCGGGGGGAAACACCGGGGAGCTGTTTTTT
CDR3 length: 18; clone size: -; J gene: TRBJ1-5; V gene: TRBV4-1; D gene: TRBD1; CDR3 protein: CASSQVGPTGSWYQPQHF; CDR3 DNA: TGCGCCAGCAGCCAAGTGGGACCGACAGGGAGCTGGTATCAGCCCCAGCATTTT
CDR3 length: 14; clone size: -; J gene: TRBJ1-5; V gene: TRBV11-2; D gene: -; CDR3 protein: CASSPRSGDQPQHF; CDR3 DNA: TGTGCCAGCAGCCCCCGATCTGGGGATCAGCCCCAGCATTTT
CDR3 length: 15; clone size: once; J gene: TRBJ2-1; V gene: TRBV5-4; D gene: TRBD2; CDR3 protein: CASSFYLAGNNEQFF; CDR3 DNA: TGTGCCAGCAGCTTTTACCTAGCGGGAAACAATGAGCAGTTCTTC
CDR3 length: 14; clone size: few; J gene: TRBJ1-5; V gene: TRBV19; D gene: -; CDR3 protein: CASSIAGSNQPQHF; CDR3 DNA: TGTGCCAGTAGTATAGCTGGGAGCAATCAGCCCCAGCATTTT
CDR3 length: 13; clone size: -; J gene: TRBJ1-4; V gene: TRBV4-1; D gene: -; CDR3 protein: CASRRMPGEKLFF; CDR3 DNA: TGCGCCAGCAGGCGGATGCCGGGTGAAAAACTGTTTTTT
CDR3 length: 15; clone size: -; J gene: TRBJ2-7; V gene: TRBV4-1; D gene: -; CDR3 protein: CASSQSPTLGDEQYF; CDR3 DNA: TGCGCCAGCAGCCAATCCCCCACCTTGGGCGACGAGCAGTACTTC
CDR3 length: 13; clone size: once; J gene: TRBJ1-5; V gene: TRBV6-5; D gene: -; CDR3 protein: CASSYSMSQPQHF; CDR3 DNA: TGTGCCAGCAGTTACTCGATGAGTCAGCCCCAGCATTTT
CDR3 length: 14; clone size: -; J gene: TRBJ1-5; V gene: TRBV28; D gene: TRBD1; CDR3 protein: CASSMDRGGQPQHF; CDR3 DNA: TGTGCCAGCAGTATGGACAGGGGAGGTCAGCCCCAGCATTTT